This is a list of T cell receptor beta chains from one sample in a study of immune heterogeneity within non-small cell lung tumors. TCRdb used MiXCR to reprocess the multiplex PCR reads, holding one entry per CDR3 protein. The data show roughly 1,900 distinct CDR3 sequences, about 20% seen once. Sequencing was performed on lung tumor tissue. Receptors originate from a woman between 50 and 59 years old with non-small cell lung cancer. CDR3s include the opening cysteine and the closing phenylalanine or tryptophan. A D gene is named only where the DNA matches it firmly. Size tells how often a clone was seen (once, few, many) or the class of an expanded clone, and some rows leave it out.

TRBJ1-1,medium-sized,NA,TRBV6-1,TGTGCCAGCAGTAGGAGAGTTGTCACTGAAGCTTTCTTT,CASSRRVVTEAFF
TRBJ2-7,few,TRBD2,TRBV10-3,TGTGCCATCAGTTGGACTAGCCAAGATGGGGAGCAGTACTTC,CAISWTSQDGEQYF
TRBJ1-1,medium-sized,NA,TRBV29-1,TGCAGCGTCATCCCGGGGGTTATGGGGAACACTGAAGCTTTCTTT,CSVIPGVMGNTEAFF
TRBJ2-4,few,TRBD1,TRBV6-1,TGTGCCAGCCGCCCCGGGACAGCGTACATTCAGTACTTC,CASRPGTAYIQYF
TRBJ2-7,medium-sized,TRBD2,TRBV7-8,TGTGCCAGCAGCTTAGCGCATTGGCGGGAGGCGTCGGGTGAGCAGTACTTC,CASSLAHWREASGEQYF
TRBJ1-3,large,NA,TRBV7-3,TGTGCCAGCAGCTTAAGTGGAGGTTTTGGAAACACCATATATTTT,CASSLSGGFGNTIYF
TRBJ2-2,NA,TRBD1,TRBV19,TGTGCCAGTAGTATAGCGCGACAGGGGAGGCAGGGGGTGTTTTTT,CASSIARQGRQGVFF
TRBJ2-1,NA,NA,TRBV30,TGTTCCTCCTCCCGGGACTTGAGTGGTGAGCAGTTCTTC,CSSSRDLSGEQFF
TRBJ1-6,large,NA,TRBV10-3,TGTGCCATCAGTGAGTCGGAGGTAGGCGGCTCACCCCTCCACTTT,CAISESEVGGSPLHF
TRBJ1-1,medium-sized,NA,TRBV7-8,TGTGCCAGCAGCTTAACGAACGCGGGGGGCCGAACGAACACTGAAGCTTTCTTT,CASSLTNAGGRTNTEAFF
TRBJ2-5,NA,NA,TRBV9,TGTGCCAGCAGCCCGCAGCAGGGAGAGACCCAGTACTTC,CASSPQQGETQYF
TRBJ2-3,few,NA,TRBV29-1,TGCAGCGCCGACCCGGGGGAAAGTACGCAGTATTTT,CSADPGESTQYF
TRBJ1-1,NA,TRBD1,TRBV7-3,TGTGCCAGCAGCTTAACGGGGACAGGGTCGATGAACACTGAAGCTTTCTTT,CASSLTGTGSMNTEAFF
TRBJ1-4,medium-sized,NA,TRBV7-9,TGTGCCAGCAGCTTAGGTGCAGGGTTGAAAACTAATGAAAAACTGTTTTTT,CASSLGAGLKTNEKLFF
TRBJ2-7,few,NA,TRBV4-1,TGCGCCAGCAGCCAAGATCCCACGGGAGAATGGTTAGAGCAGTACTTC,CASSQDPTGEWLEQYF
TRBJ1-3,medium-sized,TRBD1,TRBV7-8,TGTGCCAGCAGCAACTCACAGGGGGCGCGGGCACCCTCTGGAAACACCATATATTTT,CASSNSQGARAPSGNTIYF
TRBJ1-2,few,TRBD1,TRBV7-2,TGTGCCAGCAGCCTCGATAACAGGGGGTTCAATGGCTACACCTTC,CASSLDNRGFNGYTF
TRBJ2-7,medium-sized,NA,TRBV6-2/TRBV6-3,TGTGCCAGCAGTTACATCAAGTACGAGCAGTACTTC,CASSYIKYEQYF
TRBJ1-6,medium-sized,NA,TRBV28,TGTGCCAGCAATGGAGGGGGTGGGGATAATTCACCCCTCCACTTT,CASNGGGGDNSPLHF
TRBJ2-7,medium-sized,NA,TRBV19,TGTGCCAGTAGTCCGCGGGGGCCAACCTACGAGCAGTACTTC,CASSPRGPTYEQYF
TRBJ2-3,NA,NA,TRBV13,TGTGCCATCAGCCTGGACTACTACACAGATACGCAGTATTTT,CAISLDYYTDTQYF
TRBJ2-7,NA,TRBD2,TRBV7-2,TGTGCCAGCAACCCCCGGACCAGCGGGGGACGGGAGCAGTACTTC,CASNPRTSGGREQYF
TRBJ1-5,medium-sized,NA,TRBV20-1,TGCAGTGCTTTCCAGGGTAGTTCTGGCAATCAGCCCCAGCATTTT,CSAFQGSSGNQPQHF